Listed below are T cell receptor beta chains from one sample, sequenced in a study of cytomegalovirus exposure and HLA in healthy donors. Using immunoSEQ multiplex PCR, the repertoire was profiled, and TCRdb retains in-frame clones only, with some absent. The sample shows about 180,000 clones, roughly 82% of them seen only once. Sample: PBMCs. Source of these receptors: a woman aged 45-65 years in good health and CMV-seronegative. CDR3s include the opening cysteine and the closing phenylalanine or tryptophan. D genes are given only for firm matches.

V gene	D gene	J gene	CDR3 protein
TRBV27	NA	TRBJ1-2	CASSLGGRGGSNYGYTF
TRBV9	NA	TRBJ2-3	CASSATDTQYF
TRBV15	TRBD1	TRBJ1-1	CATSSRTGRTEAFF
TRBV6-5	NA	TRBJ2-2	CASKYRDTGELFF
TRBV5-4	NA	TRBJ2-3	CASSLERASDTQYF
TRBV7-9	NA	TRBJ2-7	CASSPRQSMGFEQYF
TRBV5-1	NA	TRBJ2-7	CASSEVLGEKQYF
TRBV11-1	NA	TRBJ1-5	CASSLSRDQPQHF
TRBV10-3	NA	TRBJ1-2	CAITRGQGGSLYTF
TRBV19	TRBD2	TRBJ2-5	CASSIASGVQETQYF
TRBV11-2	TRBD1	TRBJ1-4	CASSPRQGTNEKLFF